Shown below are 17 T cell receptor beta chains from a single sample sequenced in a study of CD8 T cells in Susac syndrome. RNA in amounts of about 0.45 to 1 ug was reverse transcribed with random hexamers. One entry per CDR3 protein results from TCRdb running MiXCR on the immunoSEQ multiplex PCR reads. The sample carries about 200,000 distinct CDR3 sequences, 85% to 95% recorded once. Sequencing was done on a sample of CD4+ T cells from PBMCs. These TCRs come from a human donor in good health.

The V call is TRBV13, the J call TRBJ2-1, with 9 bases identical to TRBD1. Looked up from germline, CDR1 is PRHDT and CDR2 is FYEKMQ (reference sequence). V trimming: 7 bases; J trimming: 9 bases; junction bases outside the gene matches: 10. This CDR3 comprises 14 residues. CDR3 DNA: TGTGCCAGCATCCGGGACAGGGATAACAGTGAGCAGTTCTTC. Its translation is CASIRDRDNSEQFF. The full variable domain, in which reference TRBV13 and TRBJ2-1 provide the parts outside the CDR3, is AAGVIQSPRHLIKEKRETATLKCYPIPRHDTVYWYQQGPGQDPQFLISFYEKMQSDKGSIPDRFSAQQFSDYHSELNMSSLELGDSALYFCASIRDRDNSEQFFGPGTRLTVL.

The rearrangement joins TRBV12-3 or TRBV12-4 to TRBJ2-1; possible D gene TRBD1, 6 bases. The CDR3 contains 18 residues. The V gene lost 6 bases and the J gene lost 0 bases, with 21 bases spanning the gap. CDR3 residues: CASSLRGTGQSSYNEQFF. DNA of the CDR3: TGTGCCAGCAGCCTACGAGGTACAGGGCAAAGCTCCTACAATGAGCAGTTCTTC.

The chain carries TRBV6-1 and TRBJ1-5, with D possibly TRBD1 on 6 matching bases. The CDR3 runs 16 residues. Trimming removed 7 bases at V and 0 bases at J, with 16 bases between. The germline V gene has CDR1 MNHNS and CDR2 SASEGT. CDR3 sequence reads: CASKGDHGVSNQPQHF. CDR3 in DNA: TGTGCCAGCAAGGGGGACCATGGGGTTAGCAATCAGCCCCAGCATTTT.

V usage is TRBV12-3 or TRBV12-4 and J usage is TRBJ2-7; 7 bases agree with TRBD1. This CDR3 comprises 12 residues. Trimming cost V 6 bases and J 6 bases; bases outside gene matches: 5. The CDR3 nucleotides are TGTGCCAGCAGCCTCACAGGGGCCGAGCAGTACTTC. Amino acid sequence: CASSLTGAEQYF.

The V and J genes are TRBV12-3 or TRBV12-4 and TRBJ2-1; D not certain. The ends were cut back, 3 bases at V and 6 bases at J, with 12 bases in the middle. The length of the CDR3 is 14 residues. In nucleotides, the CDR3 is TGTGCCAGCAGTTTTAACATAGGAACCAATGAGCAGTTCTTC. It codes for CASSFNIGTNEQFF.

The rearrangement joins TRBV5-6 to TRBJ1-5; D gene unclear. Trimming took 10 bases from V and 3 from J, leaving 8 bases between them. CDR3 length equals 11 residues. Germline CDR1 is SGHDT and CDR2 is YYEEEE. CDR3: CAPQHNQPQHF. CDR3 DNA sequence: TGTGCCCCTCAGCACAATCAGCCCCAGCATTTT.

The chain uses TRBV4-2 and TRBJ2-1; TRBD1 is a possible D gene (8 bases). Germline CDR1 reads LGHNA; CDR2 reads YNFKEQ. The CDR3 totals 15 residues. V lost 5 bases to trimming and J lost 5 bases, with 16 bases between them. The CDR3 DNA reads as TGTGCCAGCAGCGTACAGGGGGGGAGGAACAATGAGCAGTTCTTC. Its protein product is CASSVQGGRNNEQFF.

This chain uses TRBV6-5 with TRBJ2-6, with TRBD1 matching 10 bases. The CDR3 covers 15 residues. The V segment lost 7 bases and the J segment 2 bases; nucleotides outside the gene matches: 2. Germline-derived CDR1 and CDR2 are MNHEY and SVGAGI. CDR3 in DNA: TGTGCCAGCACGGGGACAGGGGCTGGGGCCAACGTCCTGACTTTC. It translates to CASTGTGAGANVLTF.

The rearrangement joins TRBV4-2 to TRBJ2-3; 11 bases map to TRBD2. The germline gives CDR1 LGHNA, CDR2 YNFKEQ. The CDR3 runs 17 residues. Unmatched junction bases numbered 11, after V lost 2 bases and J lost 7 bases. CDR3 amino acids: CASSQLSLAGEGNTQYF. The CDR3 nucleotides are TGTGCCAGCAGCCAACTTTCACTAGCGGGAGAGGGGAATACGCAGTATTTT.

In this sample, this clonotype turned up once. The chain carries TRBV29-1 and TRBJ2-7; D unresolved. Germline lookup yields CDR1 SQVTM and CDR2 ANQGSEA. The CDR3 sequence is 12 residues long. The germline V and J ends were trimmed by 8 bases and 1 base, with 12 bases remaining between them. CDR3 residues: CSPPQISYEQYV. As DNA, the CDR3 is TGCAGCCCGCCACAGATTTCCTACGAGCAGTACGTC.

The chain carries TRBV29-1 and TRBJ1-1; D is unclear. Looked up from germline, CDR1 is SQVTM and CDR2 is ANQGSEA. V lost 2 bases, J lost 5 bases, and 12 bases lay in between. The CDR3 is 13 amino acids. This CDR3 reads CSVENTFGTEAFF. The DNA for the CDR3 is TGCAGCGTTGAAAATACGTTCGGAACTGAAGCTTTCTTT.

The J gene is TRBJ1-2, the V gene TRBV3-1; the D is unclear. V lost 1 base, J lost 0 bases, and 6 bases lay in between. The CDR3 is 14 amino acids. Germline V gene data show CDR1 as LGHDT and CDR2 as YNNKEL (reference sequence). Here the CDR3 reads CASSQGLANYGYTF. DNA of the CDR3: TGTGCCAGCAGCCAAGGGTTGGCTAACTATGGCTACACCTTC.

The rearrangement joins TRBV27 to TRBJ2-1; TRBD2 matches 7 bases. After removal of 3 bases from V and 8 bases from J, the junction contained 16 bases not matched to a gene. This CDR3 region has 17 residues. Looked up from germline, CDR1 is MNHEY and CDR2 is SMNVEV (reference sequence). The CDR3 sequence: CASSFGRGREFSYEQFF. CDR3 sequence (DNA): TGTGCCAGCAGTTTTGGCCGCGGGCGGGAGTTTTCTTATGAGCAGTTCTTC.

This chain links TRBV12-3 or TRBV12-4 with TRBJ2-7; TRBD1 is a possible D gene (5 bases). The CDR3 runs 13 residues. Trimming removed 2 bases from V and 2 bases from J, with 7 bases in between. CDR3 protein: CASSLRGAYEQYF. CDR3 in DNA: TGTGCCAGCAGTTTAAGGGGCGCCTACGAGCAGTACTTC.

The count of this clonotype is one. V gene TRBV9 combines with J gene TRBJ2-2, with D possibly called TRBD1 or TRBD2 (5 bases each). The V end lost 3 bases, the J end lost 0 bases, and 15 bases lay between the germline ends. This CDR3 spans 17 amino acids. CDR1 is SGDLS, CDR2 YYNGEE, per germline. This chain's CDR3 is CASSGRDARANTGELFF. The CDR3 nucleotides read TGTGCCAGCAGCGGACGGGACGCCCGTGCGAACACCGGGGAGCTGTTTTTT.

This clonotype was seen only once. The chain is built from TRBV14 and TRBJ2-1; 8 bases map to TRBD1. J lost 8 bases, V lost 4 bases, and 10 bases had no gene match. This CDR3 has 15 residues. The germline CDR1 and CDR2 sequences are SGHDN and FVKESK. The CDR3 DNA reads TGTGCCAGCAGCCGCCGGGACAGGATTACCCATGAGCAGTTCTTC. Its translation is CASSRRDRITHEQFF.

The J gene is TRBJ1-2, the V gene TRBV30; the match to TRBD1 covers 7 bases. This CDR3 is 13 amino acids long. Germline lookup yields CDR1 GTSNPN and CDR2 SVGIG (reference sequence). Losses at the gene ends were 0 bases for V and 13 bases for J; bases not matched to a gene: 11. The CDR3 bases are TGTGCCTGGAGTGTTGACAGGGACCTTTACTCCACCTTC. This translates into CAWSVDRDLYSTF.